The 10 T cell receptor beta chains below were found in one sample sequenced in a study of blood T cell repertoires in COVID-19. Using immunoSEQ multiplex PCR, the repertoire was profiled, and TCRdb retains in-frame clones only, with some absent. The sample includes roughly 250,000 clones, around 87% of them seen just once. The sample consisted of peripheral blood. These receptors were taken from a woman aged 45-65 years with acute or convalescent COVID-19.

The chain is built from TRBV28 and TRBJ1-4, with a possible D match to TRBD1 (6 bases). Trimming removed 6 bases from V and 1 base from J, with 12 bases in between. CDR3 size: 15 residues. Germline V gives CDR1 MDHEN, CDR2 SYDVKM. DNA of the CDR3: TGTGCCAGCAGGGAAAGGGGGGGAACTAATGAAAAACTGTTTTTT. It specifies CASRERGGTNEKLFF. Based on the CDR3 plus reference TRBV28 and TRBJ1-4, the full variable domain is DVKVTQSSRYLVKRTGEKVFLECVQDMDHENMFWYRQDPGLGLRLIYFSYDVKMKEKGDIPEGYSVSREKKERFSLILESASTNQTSMYLCASRERGGTNEKLFFGSGTQLSVL.

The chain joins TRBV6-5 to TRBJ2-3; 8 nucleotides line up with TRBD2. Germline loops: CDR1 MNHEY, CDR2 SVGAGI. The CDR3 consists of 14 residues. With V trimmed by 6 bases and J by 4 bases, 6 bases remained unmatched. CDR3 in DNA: TGTGCCAGCAGCGGGGGGGTGGTGTCAGATACGCAGTATTTT. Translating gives CASSGGVVSDTQYF.

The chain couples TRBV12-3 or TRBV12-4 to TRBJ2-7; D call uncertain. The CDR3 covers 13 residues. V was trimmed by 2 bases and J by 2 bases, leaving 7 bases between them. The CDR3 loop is CASSLPGPYEQYF. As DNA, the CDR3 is TGTGCCAGCAGTTTACCTGGCCCCTACGAGCAGTACTTC.

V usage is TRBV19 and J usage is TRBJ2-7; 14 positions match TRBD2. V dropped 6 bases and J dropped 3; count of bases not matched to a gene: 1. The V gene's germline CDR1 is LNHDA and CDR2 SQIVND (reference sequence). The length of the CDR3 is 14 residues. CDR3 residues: CASRGLAGGYEQYF. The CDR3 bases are TGTGCCAGTAGAGGACTAGCGGGAGGCTACGAGCAGTACTTC.

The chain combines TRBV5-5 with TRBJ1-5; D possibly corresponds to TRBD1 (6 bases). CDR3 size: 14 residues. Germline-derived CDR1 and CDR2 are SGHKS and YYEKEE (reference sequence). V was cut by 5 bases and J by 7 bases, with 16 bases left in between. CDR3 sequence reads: CASSPREGDQPQHF. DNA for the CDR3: TGTGCCAGCAGTCCCCGCGAGGGGGACCAGCCCCAGCATTTT.

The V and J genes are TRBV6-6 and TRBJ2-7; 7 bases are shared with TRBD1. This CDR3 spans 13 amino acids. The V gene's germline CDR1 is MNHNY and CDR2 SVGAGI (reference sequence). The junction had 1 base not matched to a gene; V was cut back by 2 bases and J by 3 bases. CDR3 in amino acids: CASSYGTVYEQYF. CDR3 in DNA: TGTGCCAGCAGTTACGGGACAGTCTACGAGCAGTACTTC.

The CDR3 nucleotides read TGTGCCAGCAGTCCGTTGACTAGCGGGAGTACCTACGAGCAGTACTTC. Its translation is CASSPLTSGSTYEQYF. The chain combines TRBV27 with TRBJ2-7, with 12 nucleotides matching TRBD2. The CDR3 consists of 16 residues. Losses at the gene ends were 5 bases for V and 2 bases for J; bases not matched to a gene: 7. Germline-derived CDR1 and CDR2 are MNHEY and SMNVEV (reference sequence).

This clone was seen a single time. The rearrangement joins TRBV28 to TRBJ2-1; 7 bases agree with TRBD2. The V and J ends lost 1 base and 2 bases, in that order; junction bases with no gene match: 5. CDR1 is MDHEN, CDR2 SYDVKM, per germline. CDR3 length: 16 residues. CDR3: CASSLFAGVAYNEQFF. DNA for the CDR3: TGTGCCAGCAGTTTATTCGCGGGAGTCGCCTACAATGAGCAGTTCTTC.

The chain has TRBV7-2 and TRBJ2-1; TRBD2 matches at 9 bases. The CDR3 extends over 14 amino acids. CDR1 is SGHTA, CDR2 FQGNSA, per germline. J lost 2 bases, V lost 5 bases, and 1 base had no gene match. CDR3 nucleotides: TGTGCCAGCAGCCAGCGGGAGGCCTACAATGAGCAGTTCTTC. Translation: CASSQREAYNEQFF.

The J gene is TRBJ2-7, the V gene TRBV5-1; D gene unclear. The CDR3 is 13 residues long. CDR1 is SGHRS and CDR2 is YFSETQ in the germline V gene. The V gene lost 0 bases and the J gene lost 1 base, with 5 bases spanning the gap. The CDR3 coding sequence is TGCGCCAGCAGCTTGGGTTCTTCCTACGAGCAGTACTTC. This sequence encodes CASSLGSSYEQYF.